A single sample is the source of the 20 T cell receptor beta chains below, sequenced in a study of shared clonotypes between healthy human individuals. Here immunoSEQ multiplex PCR was the method, and the copy in TCRdb shows in-frame clones only, minus some. The sample has 300,000 to 350,000 clones, roughly 70% seen once. The sample was memory CD4+ T cells sorted from blood. Subset in this sample: CD45RA-negative fraction. Receptors were obtained from a man aged 30-40 years in good health.

The chain combines TRBV19 with TRBJ1-4; D gene uncertain. Germline V lookup: CDR1 LNHDA, CDR2 SQIVND (reference sequence). V was shortened by 5 bases and J by 7 bases, with 8 bases between the two germline ends. The CDR3 length is 12 residues. This CDR3 is CASSVLSEKLFF. The DNA for the CDR3 is TGTGCCAGTAGTGTCCTAAGTGAAAAACTGTTTTTT. The full variable domain, completed using reference TRBV19 and TRBJ1-4, is DGGITQSPKYLFRKEGQNVTLSCEQNLNHDAMYWYRQDPGQGLRLIYYSQIVNDFQKGDIAEGYSVSREKKESFPLTVTSAQKNPTAFYLCASSVLSEKLFFGSGTQLSVL.

The CDR3 sequence: CASSPGSFTEAFF. Here the CDR3 DNA reads TGTGCCAGCAGCCCAGGATCTTTCACTGAAGCTTTCTTT. The chain is built from TRBV11-3 and TRBJ1-1; D is undetermined. The CDR3 length is 13 residues. Germline V gene sequence: CDR1 SGHNT, CDR2 YENEEA. Trimming shortened V by 5 bases and J by 4 bases, and 11 bases separated the two germline ends.

J is TRBJ2-5 and V is TRBV7-3; D may match TRBD1 or TRBD2 (7 bases each). There are 15 residues in the CDR3. The germline V gene has CDR1 SGHTA and CDR2 FQGTGA. The V and J ends lost 5 bases and 4 bases respectively, with 17 bases between them. CDR3 residues: CASSENRGGRETQYF. As DNA, the CDR3 is TGTGCCAGCAGCGAAAACAGGGGAGGGCGAGAGACCCAGTACTTC.

This chain links TRBV11-2 with TRBJ2-1; TRBD2 matches at 7 bases. The germline V gene has CDR1 SGHAT and CDR2 FQNNGV. Germline trimming cut 8 bases from V and 7 bases from J; bases unmatched to any gene: 17. CDR3 length: 16 residues. This CDR3 reads CASDISLWGGKNEQFF. DNA of the CDR3: TGTGCCAGCGATATATCCTTATGGGGGGGGAAGAATGAGCAGTTCTTC.

The J gene is TRBJ2-5, the V gene TRBV28, with D perhaps being TRBD1 or TRBD2 (5 bases each). This CDR3 spans 14 amino acids. V lost 3 bases to trimming and J lost 5 bases, with 13 bases between them. Germline V gene sequence: CDR1 MDHEN, CDR2 SYDVKM. This CDR3 reads CASSFGGSAETQYF. DNA of the CDR3: TGTGCCAGCAGTTTTGGGGGTAGTGCGGAGACCCAGTACTTC.

This chain connects TRBV5-1 to TRBJ2-2; 10 bases agree with TRBD2. Germline-derived CDR1 and CDR2 are SGHRS and YFSETQ. Trimming took 4 bases from V and 8 from J; bases not matched to a gene: 23. This CDR3 is 20 amino acids long. The CDR3 is CASSLRVPASTAGGPGELFF. CDR3 nucleotides: TGCGCCAGCAGCCTACGTGTCCCCGCCTCCACAGCGGGAGGGCCGGGGGAGCTGTTTTTT.

The chain has TRBV19 and TRBJ1-1; maybe TRBD1 (5 bases). CDR1 and CDR2 from the germline V gene are LNHDA and SQIVND (reference sequence). V was shortened by 1 base and J by 0 bases, with 9 bases between the two germline ends. The CDR3 runs 15 residues. The CDR3 is CASSIGGVMNTEAFF. The CDR3 DNA is TGTGCCAGTAGTATAGGGGGGGTCATGAACACTGAAGCTTTCTTT.

The chain employs TRBV19 and TRBJ1-3; 9 nucleotides match TRBD1. After removal of 7 bases from V and 0 bases from J, the junction contained 16 bases not matched to a gene. CDR3 length: 19 amino acids. Germline values: CDR1 LNHDA, CDR2 SQIVND (reference sequence). The CDR3 coding sequence is TGTGCCAGTATCAGCAGCCGGGGGACAGGGTCCGTCTCTGGAAACACCATATATTTT. Its translation is CASISSRGTGSVSGNTIYF.

The chain joins TRBV18 to TRBJ2-7; 9 nucleotides agree with TRBD2. CDR1 and CDR2 (germline): KGHSH, LQKENI. The V and J ends lost 6 bases and 4 bases, in that order; junction bases with no gene match: 10. The CDR3 has 15 amino acids. The CDR3 here is CASSELAGNIYEQYF. As DNA, the CDR3 is TGTGCCAGCTCGGAGCTAGCGGGGAATATATACGAGCAGTACTTC.

This chain joins TRBV28 and TRBJ2-1; TRBD1 might be the D (6 bases). Looked up from germline, CDR1 is MDHEN and CDR2 is SYDVKM. The V end lost 7 bases, the J end lost 10 bases, and 17 bases lay between the germline ends. The CDR3 totals 13 residues. The CDR3 nucleotides read TGTGCCAGCATCAAGGGCAGGGGCTGGGAGCAGTTCTTC. This gives the protein CASIKGRGWEQFF.

This chain links TRBV5-6 with TRBJ2-2; no reliable D call. The V gene lost 5 bases and the J gene lost 4 bases, with 12 bases spanning the gap. This CDR3 is 14 amino acids long. Germline V CDR1 and CDR2: SGHDT, YYEEEE. The CDR3, as DNA: TGTGCCAGCAGGGTCCTGGCCGCCACCGGGGAGCTGTTTTTT. Protein product: CASRVLAATGELFF. The full variable domain, in which reference TRBV5-6 and TRBJ2-2 provide the parts outside the CDR3, is DAGVTQSPTHLIKTRGQQVTLRCSPKSGHDTVSWYQQALGQGPQFIFQYYEEEERQRGNFPDRFSGHQFPNYSSELNVNALLLGDSALYLCASRVLAATGELFFGEGSRLTVL.

This clone appeared a single time. V usage is TRBV5-1 and J usage is TRBJ2-2; 8 nucleotides line up with TRBD2. Germline values: CDR1 SGHRS, CDR2 YFSETQ. The CDR3 runs 19 residues. Trimming removed 0 bases from V and 0 bases from J; junction bases left unmatched: 10. This CDR3 reads CASSLGRLQRETNTGELFF. CDR3 in DNA: TGCGCCAGCAGCTTGGGACGACTCCAGCGGGAGACGAACACCGGGGAGCTGTTTTTT. Full variable domain (outside the CDR3, taken from reference TRBV5-1 and TRBJ2-2): KAGVTQTPRYLIKTRGQQVTLSCSPISGHRSVSWYQQTPGQGLQFLFEYFSETQRNKGNFPGRFSGRQFSNSRSEMNVSTLELGDSALYLCASSLGRLQRETNTGELFFGEGSRLTVL.

The V and J genes are TRBV7-9 and TRBJ2-7; 9 positions agree with TRBD1. Trimming cost V 4 bases and J 3 bases; bases outside gene matches: 4. This CDR3 region has 14 residues. Germline-derived CDR1 and CDR2 are SEHNR and FQNEAQ (reference sequence). The CDR3 DNA reads TGTGCCAGCAGCTCAAGGACAGGGGACTACGAGCAGTACTTC. Translating it yields CASSSRTGDYEQYF.

V is TRBV18 and J is TRBJ2-3; 7 bases are shared with TRBD2. CDR1 and CDR2 from the germline V gene are KGHSH and LQKENI. With 3 bases clipped from V and 0 bases from J, the junction kept 3 bases outside the gene matches. The CDR3 is made up of 15 amino acids. CDR3 nucleotide sequence: TGTGCCAGCTCACCCAGCGGGAAGAGCACAGATACGCAGTATTTT. This encodes CASSPSGKSTDTQYF.

V and J are TRBV6-6 and TRBJ1-4; D is possibly TRBD1 (6 bases). Germline V gene sequence: CDR1 MNHNY, CDR2 SVGAGI (reference sequence). Trimming pared 5 bases from V and 10 bases from J, leaving 11 bases between. The CDR3 spans 12 residues. The CDR3 sequence: CASSHQGGKLFF. DNA of the CDR3: TGTGCCAGCAGTCACCAAGGGGGAAAACTGTTTTTT.

This clone occurred a few times. V gene TRBV2 combines with J gene TRBJ2-3, with a tentative D call TRBD2 (6 bases). CDR3 length: 13 amino acids. The V gene's germline CDR1 is SNHLY and CDR2 FYNNEI. V shed 2 bases and J shed 6 bases, with 9 bases lying between them. The CDR3 DNA follows: TGTGCCAGCAGTGAATTTGGAGGGGATACGCAGTATTTT. Translating it yields CASSEFGGDTQYF.

The rearrangement uses TRBV18 and TRBJ2-3; D remains unclear. V shed 5 bases and J shed 4 bases, with 10 bases lying between them. The CDR3 totals 13 residues. CDR1 is KGHSH, CDR2 LQKENI, per germline. For the CDR3, the DNA is TGTGCCAGCTCAGGAATATCATCAGATACGCAGTATTTT. Translated, it gives CASSGISSDTQYF.

This rearrangement joins TRBV7-8 to TRBJ2-6; D is perhaps TRBD1 (6 bases). This CDR3 contains 16 residues. Deletions cut 2 bases from V and 3 bases from J, with 11 bases between. Germline CDR1 is SGHVS and CDR2 is FQNEAQ. The CDR3 is CASSLYRVSGANVLTF. In DNA, the CDR3 is TGTGCCAGCAGCTTATACAGGGTTAGTGGGGCCAACGTCCTGACTTTC.

The chain couples TRBV2 to TRBJ1-1; maybe TRBD1 (5 bases). V was pared by 8 bases and J by 3 bases, with 19 bases between. CDR1 SNHLY and CDR2 FYNNEI come from the germline V gene. This CDR3 has 15 amino acids. The CDR3 DNA reads as TGTGCCAGCCGTGCGGACCCAGGGACCGACACTGAAGCTTTCTTT. Translation gives CASRADPGTDTEAFF.

This chain connects TRBV28 to TRBJ1-1; TRBD1 is a possible D gene (5 bases). The CDR3 spans 14 residues. From germline, CDR1 is MDHEN and CDR2 SYDVKM. V gave up 3 bases and J gave up 8 bases, with 16 bases separating them. The CDR3 coding sequence is TGTGCCAGCAGTTTCTTGGGGCGAAAGGTCGAAGCTTTCTTT. Its translation is CASSFLGRKVEAFF.